The 15 T cell receptor beta chains given below trace back to one sample, sequenced in a study of T cell repertoires in cytomegalovirus infection. TCRdb re-derived calls from the reads in MiXCR, one entry per CDR3 protein. The profile shows 200,000 or so distinct CDR3 sequences, under 25% of them singletons. Material: PBMCs. The receptors come from a human donor in good health (CMV status not recorded). Some clones in this sample may be carry-over from other donors' samples.

This clonotype showed up many times. The chain is built from TRBV7-2 and TRBJ2-5, with 9 positions matching TRBD1. The length of the CDR3 is 14 residues. In germline, CDR1 is SGHTA, CDR2 FQGNSA. V was pared by 6 bases and J by 5 bases, with 7 bases of the junction left unmatched. Here the CDR3 reads CASRPGTGTETQYF. CDR3 DNA: TGTGCCAGCAGGCCCGGGACAGGGACGGAGACCCAGTACTTC.

A few counts support this clonotype. The chain's CDR3 is CASSPRKDQPQHF. DNA for the CDR3: TGTGCCAGCAGTCCCAGAAAGGATCAGCCCCAGCATTTT. The chain couples TRBV28 to TRBJ1-5; the D is unclear. The CDR3 covers 13 residues. The V gene lost 5 bases and the J gene lost 5 bases, with 10 bases spanning the gap. CDR1 is MDHEN and CDR2 is SYDVKM in the germline V gene.

This clonotype occurred many times. The chain links TRBV11-2 to TRBJ1-1; D is undetermined. Between the trimmed V and J ends, which lost 5 bases and 3 bases, there was a span of 7 bases. This CDR3 has 12 amino acids. Germline CDR1 is SGHAT and CDR2 is FQNNGV. In DNA form, the CDR3 reads TGTGCCAGCAGCCTCTTACACACTGAAGCTTTCTTT. Translated, it gives CASSLLHTEAFF.

V gene TRBV11-3 combines with J gene TRBJ2-3; the match to TRBD1 covers 9 bases. Germline CDR1 is SGHNT and CDR2 is YENEEA. V shed 4 bases and J 1 base; nucleotides not matched to a gene: 3. There are 15 residues in the CDR3. For the CDR3, the DNA is TGTGCCAGCAGCTCCAGACAGGGGGGCACAGATACGCAGTATTTT. Encoded protein: CASSSRQGGTDTQYF.

A few counts support this clonotype. The J gene is TRBJ2-1, the V gene TRBV6-2 or TRBV6-3, with 11 bases aligning to TRBD2. Germline lookup yields CDR1 MNHEY and CDR2 SVGEGT. The ends lost 6 bases at V and 8 bases at J; junction bases unmatched: 12. The length of the CDR3 is 16 residues. The CDR3 reads CASSLHSSGRPDEQFF. The CDR3 DNA reads as TGTGCCAGCAGCCTCCACTCTAGCGGGAGGCCGGATGAGCAGTTCTTC.

In its sample, this clonotype was seen many times. V and J are TRBV7-2 and TRBJ2-7; TRBD2 aligns across 11 bases. The CDR3 consists of 17 residues. V lost 1 base, J lost 2 bases, and 7 bases stayed unmatched. Germline V gene data show CDR1 as SGHTA and CDR2 as FQGNSA. The CDR3 is CASSLGRSGRGPYEQYF. DNA for the CDR3: TGTGCCAGCAGCTTAGGTCGTAGCGGGAGGGGTCCCTACGAGCAGTACTTC.

This clonotype was observed a handful of times. V gene TRBV28 combines with J gene TRBJ2-7; 8 bases line up with TRBD1. The CDR3 consists of 15 residues. V gave up 5 bases and J gave up 3 bases; unmatched junction bases: 9. Germline CDR1 is MDHEN and CDR2 is SYDVKM. The CDR3, as DNA: TGTGCCAGCAGTCCACAGGGGGACTCCAGCTACGAGCAGTACTTC. It specifies CASSPQGDSSYEQYF.

This clonotype was observed many times. The rearrangement uses TRBV7-2 and TRBJ2-5; D unclear. The CDR3 contains 11 residues. Trimming cost V 4 bases and J 9 bases, with 9 bases left between them. Germline V lookup: CDR1 SGHTA, CDR2 FQGNSA. This CDR3 is CASSSLLAQYF. The CDR3, as DNA: TGTGCCAGCAGCTCGCTCTTGGCCCAGTACTTC.

The chain recombines TRBV29-1 with TRBJ1-2, with D possibly matching TRBD1 (6 bases). Germline V gives CDR1 SQVTM, CDR2 ANQGSEA. V lost 6 bases to trimming and J lost 0 bases, with 11 bases between them. This CDR3 has 13 amino acids. The CDR3: CSVGQSTNYGYTF. The CDR3 region has the DNA TGCAGCGTAGGACAGTCTACTAACTATGGCTACACCTTC.

This clonotype showed up many times. The V gene is TRBV7-8, the J gene TRBJ1-1; tentatively, D is TRBD1 (5 bases). The CDR3 is 14 amino acids. Germline-derived CDR1 and CDR2 are SGHVS and FQNEAQ. Trimming removed 3 bases from V and 1 base from J, with 9 bases in between. The DNA of the CDR3 is TGTGCCAGCAGCTTGTCAGGGACGAACACTGAAGCTTTCTTT. The encoded protein is CASSLSGTNTEAFF.

This chain connects TRBV20-1 to TRBJ2-5; D gene unclear. This CDR3 region has 14 residues. Trimming left V 0 bases short and J 5 bases short, with 13 bases between. Per the germline V gene, CDR1 is DFQATT and CDR2 is SNEGSKA (reference sequence). The CDR3 loop reads CSARDLRFGETQYF. The CDR3 DNA follows: TGCAGTGCTAGAGATCTGAGGTTCGGGGAGACCCAGTACTTC.

The V gene is TRBV10-3, the J gene TRBJ2-7; TRBD1 might be the D (5 bases). The CDR3 extends over 12 amino acids. Trimming left V 10 bases short and J 9 bases short, with 19 bases between. Germline loops: CDR1 ENHRY, CDR2 SYGVKD. CDR3 in DNA: TGTGCCACCCAACAGGCGACAGAGGCGCAGTACTTC. It specifies CATQQATEAQYF.

The DNA of the CDR3 is TGTGCCACCAGCAGAGATCGGCTCTATGGCTACACCTTC. As protein: CATSRDRLYGYTF. V gene TRBV15 combines with J gene TRBJ1-2; no firm D call. This CDR3 has 13 residues. Trimming pared 0 bases from V and 4 bases from J, leaving 6 bases between. Per the germline V gene, CDR1 is LNHNV and CDR2 is YYDKDF (reference sequence).

This clonotype was seen many times. The chain joins TRBV6-1 to TRBJ1-1, with unresolved D. The CDR3 covers 15 residues. Germline CDR1 and CDR2: MNHNS and SASEGT. V shed 7 bases and J shed 3 bases, with 18 bases lying between them. The CDR3 sequence: CASIQPTQPYTEAFF. CDR3 bases: TGTGCCAGCATCCAACCTACACAGCCGTACACTGAAGCTTTCTTT.

This clonotype was counted many times. The chain is built from TRBV7-2 and TRBJ2-7; D is possibly TRBD1 (6 bases). The CDR3 is 12 amino acids. CDR1 SGHTA and CDR2 FQGNSA come from the germline V gene. Trimming left V 4 bases short and J 5 bases short, with 9 bases between. CDR3 sequence: CASSSYRDEQYF. DNA for the CDR3: TGTGCCAGCAGCTCGTACAGGGACGAGCAGTACTTC.